The sequence of this T cell receptor beta chain was determined in a study of identical twins. With 5 bases clipped from V and 6 bases from J, the junction kept 12 bases outside the gene matches. The CDR3 has 17 residues. Germline V CDR1 and CDR2: MDHEN, SYDVKM. This clonotype came up once. What it recognizes is unknown. TCRdb ran MiXCR on the 5' RACE reads and lists one entry per CDR3 protein. Counted here are some 1,700,000 distinct CDR3 sequences, 32% occurring once; the ten biggest clones make up about 0.27%. Study outcomes and limitations: Instead of following the same donors, the conclusions were based on cross-sectional statistical analysis. In monozygotic twins, models underestimated the sharing of out-of-frame TCR alpha. Memory repertoires lacked the insertion deficit that abundant cord blood beta clonotypes showed. The study found excess low generation probability among twin-shared out-of-frame alpha sequences.

The chain joins TRBV28 to TRBJ1-6; TRBD1 matches 8 bases. The clonotype originates from a newborn girl in good health. Sequences were obtained from cord blood. The CDR3 coding sequence is TGTGCCAGCAGTCTCCTTAGGACAGGGACCCTTAATTCACCCCTCCACTTT. Translated, it gives CASSLLRTGTLNSPLHF.